The entry that follows covers one T cell receptor beta chain sequence. The record originates from a study of blood T cell repertoires in COVID-19. Study-level information: The samples span acute and convalescent COVID-19 from the United States, Italy and Spain.

V was shortened by 6 bases and J by 2 bases, with 13 bases between the two germline ends. This CDR3 region has 14 residues. Germline CDR1 reads MDHEN; CDR2 reads SYDVKM. Authors' analysis steps: Amplification with reference gene primers provided the estimates of nucleated cell counts. Assay: immunoSEQ multiplex PCR; the TCRdb copy retains only in-frame clones and omits some. Clonal size and the V and J genes are those of that table, whereas D and trimming came from the DNA. Of fewer than 30,000 clones listed, 92% are singletons. The genes are TRBV28 and TRBJ2-5; TRBD2 is a possible D gene (6 bases). Material: peripheral blood. This TCR was sampled from a human donor in a cohort sampled during active COVID-19. The CDR3 nucleotides are TGTGCCAGCAGGGGGGGACCCGCACAAGAGACCCAGTACTTC. Protein product: CASRGGPAQETQYF. The full variable domain, its missing parts supplied by reference TRBV28 and TRBJ2-5, is DVKVTQSSRYLVKRTGEKVFLECVQDMDHENMFWYRQDPGLGLRLIYFSYDVKMKEKGDIPEGYSVSREKKERFSLILESASTNQTSMYLCASRGGPAQETQYFGPGTRLLVL.